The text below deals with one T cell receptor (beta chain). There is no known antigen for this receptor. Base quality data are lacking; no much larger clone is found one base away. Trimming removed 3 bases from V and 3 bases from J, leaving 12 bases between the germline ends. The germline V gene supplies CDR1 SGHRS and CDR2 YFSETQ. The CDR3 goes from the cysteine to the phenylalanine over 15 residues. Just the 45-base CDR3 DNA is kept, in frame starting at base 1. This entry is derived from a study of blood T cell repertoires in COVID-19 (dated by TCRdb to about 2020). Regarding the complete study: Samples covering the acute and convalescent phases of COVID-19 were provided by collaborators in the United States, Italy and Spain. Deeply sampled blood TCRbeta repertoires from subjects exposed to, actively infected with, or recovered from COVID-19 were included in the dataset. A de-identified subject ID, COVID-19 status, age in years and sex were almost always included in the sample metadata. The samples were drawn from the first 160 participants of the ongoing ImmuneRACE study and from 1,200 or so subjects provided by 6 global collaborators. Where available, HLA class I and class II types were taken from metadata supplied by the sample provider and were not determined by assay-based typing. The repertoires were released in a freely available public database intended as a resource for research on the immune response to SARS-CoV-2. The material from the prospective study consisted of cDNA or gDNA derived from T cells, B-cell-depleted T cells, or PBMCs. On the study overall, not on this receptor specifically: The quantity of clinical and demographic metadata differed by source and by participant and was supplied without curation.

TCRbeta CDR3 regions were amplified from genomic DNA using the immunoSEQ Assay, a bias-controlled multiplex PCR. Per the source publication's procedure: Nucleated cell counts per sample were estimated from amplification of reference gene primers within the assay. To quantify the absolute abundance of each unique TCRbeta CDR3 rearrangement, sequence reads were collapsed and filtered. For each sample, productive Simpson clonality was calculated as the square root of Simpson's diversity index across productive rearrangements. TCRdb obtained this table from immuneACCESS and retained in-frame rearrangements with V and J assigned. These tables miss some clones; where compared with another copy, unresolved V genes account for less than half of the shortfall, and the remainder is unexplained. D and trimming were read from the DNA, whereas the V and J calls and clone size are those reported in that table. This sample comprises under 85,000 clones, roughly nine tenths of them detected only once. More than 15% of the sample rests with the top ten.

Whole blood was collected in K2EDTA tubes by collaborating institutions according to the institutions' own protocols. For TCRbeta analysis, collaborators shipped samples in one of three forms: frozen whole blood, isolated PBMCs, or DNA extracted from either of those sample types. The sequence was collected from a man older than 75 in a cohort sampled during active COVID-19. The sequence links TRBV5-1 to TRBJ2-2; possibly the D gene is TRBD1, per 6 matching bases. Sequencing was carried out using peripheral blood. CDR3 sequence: CASSWTVSDTGELFF. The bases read TGCGCCAGCAGCTGGACAGTATCGGACACCGGGGAGCTGTTTTTT.